The next 25 T cell receptor beta chains were all read from a single sample in a study of OX40 agonist ivuxolimab in advanced cancers. This table comes from immunoSEQ multiplex PCR, and its TCRdb copy is limited to in-frame clones, with some not included. The top ten hold roughly 0.85% of the sample, which has roughly 71,000 clones, roughly 84% seen once. The sample was CD4+ or CD8+ T cells sorted from blood, taken in a trial of the OX40 agonist ivuxolimab. The receptor set was obtained from an adult with an advanced solid tumor such as melanoma, head and neck, liver or kidney cancer.

Comments on this clone: At one end, the junction sequence differs from germline, possibly due to a read error. V gene TRBV7-7 combines with J gene TRBJ2-1; possible D gene TRBD1, 7 bases. CDR3 length: 15 residues. Germline CDR1 and CDR2: SSHAT and FNYEAQ (reference sequence). The CDR3 region is CASSLAGGTYNEQFF. The CDR3 nucleotides are TGTGCTAGCAGCTTAGCAGGGGGGACCTACAATGAGCAGTTCTTC. Together with reference TRBV7-7 and TRBJ2-1, the CDR3 gives the full variable domain: GAGVSQSPRYKVTKRGQDVTLRCDPISSHATLYWYQQALGQGPEFLTYFNYEAQPDKSGLPSDRFSAERPEGSISTLTIQRTEQRDSAMYRCASSLAGGTYNEQFFGPGTRLTVL.

The chain carries TRBV5-1 and TRBJ2-4, with 10 bases matching TRBD1. CDR3 size: 15 residues. Germline V gene lookup returns CDR1 SGHRS and CDR2 YFSETQ. Losses at the gene ends were 4 bases for V and 0 bases for J; bases not matched to a gene: 1. In nucleotides, the CDR3 is TGCGCCAGCAGCGGGACAGGGGTAGCCAAAAACATTCAGTACTTC. Its protein product is CASSGTGVAKNIQYF.

The chain carries TRBV7-9 and TRBJ2-1; 8 bases match TRBD1. The germline gives CDR1 SEHNR, CDR2 FQNEAQ (reference sequence). V lost 4 bases to trimming and J lost 5 bases; unmatched junction nucleotides: 7. The CDR3 extends over 15 amino acids. In DNA, the CDR3 is TGTGCCAGCAGCTCGACAGGGGCTTTCGACAATGAGCAGTTCTTC. Its translation: CASSSTGAFDNEQFF.

This clone has a single count. The chain employs TRBV7-9 and TRBJ2-5, with 7 positions matching TRBD2. The V gene's germline CDR1 is SEHNR and CDR2 FQNEAQ (reference sequence). The CDR3 has 15 residues. Losses at the gene ends were 4 bases for V and 2 bases for J; bases not matched to a gene: 7. Written as DNA, the CDR3 is TGTGCCAGCAGCTCCACTAGCGTTTCACAAGAGACCCAGTACTTC. This translates into CASSSTSVSQETQYF.

Only a few counts were recorded for this clone. The chain combines TRBV14 with TRBJ2-3; TRBD2 matches 10 bases. The germline CDR1 and CDR2 sequences are SGHDN and FVKESK. CDR3 size: 15 residues. V shed 4 bases, J shed 1 base, and the junction held 2 bases outside the gene matches. The CDR3 here is CASSPGLAGTDTQYF. In nucleotides, the CDR3 is TGTGCCAGCAGCCCCGGACTAGCGGGCACAGATACGCAGTATTTT.

V usage is TRBV7-2 and J usage is TRBJ1-2; the match to TRBD1 covers 7 bases. Germline CDR1 is SGHTA and CDR2 is FQGNSA. The CDR3 is 13 amino acids. V lost 3 bases to trimming and J lost 5 bases; unmatched junction nucleotides: 3. CDR3 residues: CASSFRRGYGYTF. For the CDR3, the DNA is TGTGCCAGCAGCTTCCGCAGGGGGTATGGCTACACCTTC. Supplemented by reference TRBV7-2 and TRBJ1-2, the full variable domain reads GAGVSQSPSNKVTEKGKDVELRCDPISGHTALYWYRQSLGQGLEFLIYFQGNSAPDKSGLPSDRFSAERTGGSVSTLTIQRTQQEDSAVYLCASSFRRGYGYTFGSGTRLTVV.

V usage is TRBV11-2 and J usage is TRBJ1-1, with 7 positions matching TRBD1. The germline V gene encodes CDR1 SGHAT and CDR2 FQNNGV. There are 18 residues in the CDR3. The V and J ends lost 4 bases and 0 bases, in that order; junction bases with no gene match: 14. The CDR3 here is CASSSIRRTGHLNTEAFF. The CDR3 coding sequence is TGTGCCAGCAGCTCTATTCGACGGACAGGCCATTTGAACACTGAAGCTTTCTTT.

The chain has TRBV2 and TRBJ2-1; TRBD2 matches 16 bases. The CDR3 consists of 19 residues. J gave up 3 bases and V 6 bases, and 11 bases lay outside the gene matches. Germline CDR1 and CDR2: SNHLY and FYNNEI. The CDR3 DNA is TGTGCCAGCAGCCTGGGACTAGCGGGAGGGCAAGAGGTCTACAATGAGCAGTTCTTC. Its translation is CASSLGLAGGQEVYNEQFF.

The chain is built from TRBV7-8 and TRBJ2-7; D is unclear. This CDR3 spans 15 amino acids. The V and J ends lost 2 bases and 2 bases respectively, with 13 bases between them. Germline lookup yields CDR1 SGHVS and CDR2 FQNEAQ. CDR3 sequence: CASSLLVFGAYEQYF. The CDR3 DNA is TGTGCCAGCAGCTTATTAGTATTTGGCGCCTACGAGCAGTACTTC. The whole variable domain, filled in from reference TRBV7-8 and TRBJ2-7, reads GAGVSQSPRYKVAKRGQDVALRCDPISGHVSLFWYQQALGQGPEFLTYFQNEAQLDKSGLPSDRFFAERPEGSVSTLKIQRTQQEDSAVYLCASSLLVFGAYEQYFGPGTRLTVT.

The rearrangement joins TRBV25-1 to TRBJ2-1; D tentatively fits TRBD1 or TRBD2 (6 bases each). The CDR3 is made up of 17 amino acids. Trimming cost V 2 bases and J 5 bases, with 19 bases left between them. Germline loops: CDR1 MGHDK, CDR2 SYGVNS. For the CDR3, the DNA is TGTGCCAGCAGTGAACCCGGGGGCAGGGTAAGAGACAATGAGCAGTTCTTC. Its translation is CASSEPGGRVRDNEQFF.

This chain links TRBV7-9 with TRBJ1-2; tentative D call: TRBD1 (5 bases). CDR3 length: 14 amino acids. The V gene's germline CDR1 is SEHNR and CDR2 FQNEAQ (reference sequence). The germline V and J ends were trimmed by 1 base and 3 bases, with 9 bases remaining between them. This chain's CDR3 is CASSLVGGYYGYTF. The CDR3 bases are TGTGCCAGCAGCTTAGTTGGGGGTTACTATGGCTACACCTTC.

The V gene is TRBV28, the J gene TRBJ2-3; no reliable D call. Germline V gene data show CDR1 as MDHEN and CDR2 as SYDVKM. The CDR3 loop spans 14 amino acids. Trimming cost V 5 bases and J 0 bases, with 9 bases left between them. The CDR3 here is CASSTPPSTDTQYF. CDR3 DNA: TGTGCCAGCAGTACACCACCTAGCACAGATACGCAGTATTTT.

V and J are TRBV30 and TRBJ2-7; 8 bases match TRBD1. The germline V gene encodes CDR1 GTSNPN and CDR2 SVGIG (reference sequence). The CDR3 sequence is 14 residues long. V was clipped by 0 bases and J by 4 bases; unmatched bases: 5. For the CDR3, the DNA is TGTGCCTGGAGTGTACTTCAGGGGGCTTACGAGCAGTACTTC. Amino acid sequence: CAWSVLQGAYEQYF.

The chain carries TRBV18 and TRBJ2-7, with 9 bases identical to TRBD2. The CDR3 runs to 15 residues. CDR1 is KGHSH and CDR2 is LQKENI in the germline V gene. V lost 4 bases to trimming and J lost 3 bases; unmatched junction nucleotides: 7. CDR3 DNA: TGTGCCAGCTCACTGGCAGCGGGAGGTATCTACGAGCAGTACTTC. Its protein is CASSLAAGGIYEQYF.

The chain recombines TRBV7-2 with TRBJ2-1; a possible D gene is TRBD1 (5 bases). This CDR3 region has 14 residues. With 0 bases removed from V and 5 bases from J, the gap between germline ends came to 8 bases. The germline V gene encodes CDR1 SGHTA and CDR2 FQGNSA. The CDR3: CASSLAAGNNEQFF. The CDR3 region has the DNA TGTGCCAGCAGCTTAGCGGCAGGGAACAATGAGCAGTTCTTC. Full variable domain (remainder filled in from reference TRBV7-2 and TRBJ2-1): GAGVSQSPSNKVTEKGKDVELRCDPISGHTALYWYRQSLGQGLEFLIYFQGNSAPDKSGLPSDRFSAERTGGSVSTLTIQRTQQEDSAVYLCASSLAAGNNEQFFGPGTRLTVL.

The chain carries TRBV7-3 and TRBJ2-2, with TRBD2 as a possible D gene (6 bases). The CDR3 is made up of 17 amino acids. The germline V gene encodes CDR1 SGHTA and CDR2 FQGTGA. V was clipped by 4 bases and J by 4 bases, with 19 bases between them. The CDR3 is CASSSIGGRSGTGELFF. The CDR3 DNA reads TGTGCCAGCAGCTCTATTGGGGGGAGATCGGGCACCGGGGAGCTGTTTTTT.

The chain joins TRBV25-1 to TRBJ2-3; unclear D gene. The CDR3 runs to 11 residues. Germline CDR1 MGHDK, CDR2 SYGVNS. V was shortened by 4 bases and J by 5 bases, with 4 bases between the two germline ends. The CDR3 spells CASSVGDTQYF. In DNA form, the CDR3 reads TGTGCCAGCAGTGTGGGAGATACGCAGTATTTT.

The chain employs TRBV19 and TRBJ2-4; TRBD1 or TRBD2 may be the D gene (5 bases each). The ends were cut back, 4 bases at V and 5 bases at J, with 12 bases in the middle. CDR3 length equals 14 residues. Germline loops: CDR1 LNHDA, CDR2 SQIVND (reference sequence). The CDR3 nucleotides read TGTGCCAGTAGTAGAGGGGATTTTGAAAACATTCAGTACTTC. Translating it yields CASSRGDFENIQYF.

This clone has a single count. The J gene is TRBJ1-3, the V gene TRBV30; D might be TRBD1 (6 bases). The CDR3 extends over 15 amino acids. Germline assignment: CDR1 GTSNPN and CDR2 SVGIG (reference sequence). The V gene lost 1 base and the J gene lost 0 bases, with 10 bases spanning the gap. CDR3 amino acids: CAWSGGGYSGNTIYF. CDR3 bases: TGTGCCTGGAGTGGGGGGGGCTACTCTGGAAACACCATATATTTT.

This clone appeared a few times. The V and J genes are TRBV6-6 and TRBJ1-5; possible D gene TRBD1, 5 bases. The CDR3 length is 14 residues. Germline V gene sequence: CDR1 MNHNY, CDR2 SVGAGI (reference sequence). Trimming pared 7 bases from V and 3 bases from J, leaving 13 bases between. As DNA, the CDR3 is TGTGCCAGCATCCGAGAGGGGTCCAATCAGCCCCAGCATTTT. Translation: CASIREGSNQPQHF.

The CDR3 DNA sequence: TGTGCCAGCAGTTACTCAACGGCGCGAGCCAACTATGGCTACACCTTC. This translates into CASSYSTARANYGYTF. The chain has TRBV6-6 and TRBJ1-2; D remains ambiguous. The CDR3 spans 16 residues. Germline lookup yields CDR1 MNHNY and CDR2 SVGAGI (reference sequence). V was shortened by 0 bases and J by 2 bases, with 13 bases between the two germline ends.

Only a few counts were recorded for this clone. This sequence joins TRBV4-3 and TRBJ1-6; 7 bases align to TRBD1. Unmatched junction bases numbered 8, after V lost 0 bases and J lost 9 bases. From germline, CDR1 is LGHNA and CDR2 YSLEER. The CDR3 contains 16 residues. The CDR3, as DNA: TGCGCCAGCAGCCAAGATGGCCAGGGGGATATTTCACCCCTCCACTTT. Amino acid sequence: CASSQDGQGDISPLHF.

The gene calls are TRBV19 and TRBJ2-7; D is possibly TRBD1 (5 bases). Trimming left V 4 bases short and J 0 bases short, with 13 bases between. The CDR3 runs to 15 residues. Germline V gene sequence: CDR1 LNHDA, CDR2 SQIVND (reference sequence). Written as DNA, the CDR3 is TGTGCCAGTAGTACCGCTTGGGGCGTCTCCTACGAGCAGTACTTC. This gives the protein CASSTAWGVSYEQYF.

The chain carries TRBV9 and TRBJ2-6; weak D call: TRBD1 (6 bases). With 0 bases removed from V and 0 bases from J, the gap between germline ends came to 10 bases. Germline lookup yields CDR1 SGDLS and CDR2 YYNGEE. This CDR3 is built from 17 residues. CDR3: CASSVDRAGSGANVLTF. CDR3 DNA: TGTGCCAGCAGCGTAGACAGGGCAGGCTCTGGGGCCAACGTCCTGACTTTC.

The V gene is TRBV6-1, the J gene TRBJ1-2; a possible D gene is TRBD1 (5 bases). The CDR3 loop spans 17 amino acids. The germline gives CDR1 MNHNS, CDR2 SASEGT. Trimming took off 2 bases at V and 0 bases at J, with 16 bases between the two ends. CDR3 DNA sequence: TGTGCCAGCAGTGAACCCCCAAGGGGAGGGGCTAACTATGGCTACACCTTC. Translation gives CASSEPPRGGANYGYTF.